Each of the 18 T cell receptor beta chains below was sequenced from the same sample in a study of siplizumab effects on memory and regulatory T cells. Here immunoSEQ multiplex PCR was the method, and the copy in TCRdb shows in-frame clones only, minus some. Of more than 85,000 clones in the sample, 90% to 95% were seen once. Input material: Tregs sorted from blood. The receptors come from a human donor in good health.

The chain has TRBV2 and TRBJ1-4; 7 nucleotides align to TRBD1. This CDR3 has 16 amino acids. The V gene end was trimmed by 7 bases and the J gene end by 12 bases; junction bases not matched to a gene: 20. CDR1 and CDR2 from the germline V gene are SNHLY and FYNNEI. The CDR3 DNA sequence: TGTGCCAGCAAACCCGCGTACGGGACAGACTACCCTCAACTGTTTTTT. This encodes CASKPAYGTDYPQLFF.

This clone was detected many times. The chain couples TRBV5-6 to TRBJ1-2; no definite D call. This CDR3 contains 16 residues. The V end lost 2 bases, the J end lost 4 bases, and 18 bases lay between the germline ends. Germline V CDR1 and CDR2: SGHDT, YYEEEE. The CDR3 protein is CASSFNLRFGVYGYTF. DNA of the CDR3: TGTGCCAGCAGCTTTAATTTGCGATTCGGGGTCTATGGCTACACCTTC. The full variable domain, with the rest looked up from reference TRBV5-6 and TRBJ1-2, is DAGVTQSPTHLIKTRGQQVTLRCSPKSGHDTVSWYQQALGQGPQFIFQYYEEEERQRGNFPDRFSGHQFPNYSSELNVNALLLGDSALYLCASSFNLRFGVYGYTFGSGTRLTVV.

The J gene is TRBJ1-5, the V gene TRBV27; D gene ambiguous. Germline V gives CDR1 MNHEY, CDR2 SMNVEV (reference sequence). This CDR3 comprises 15 residues. Trimming removed 3 bases from V and 2 bases from J, with 11 bases in between. The CDR3 nucleotides are TGTGCCAGCAGTTTGTCGGGGATTCGCAATCAGCCCCAGCATTTT. The encoded protein is CASSLSGIRNQPQHF.

Here the CDR3 DNA reads TGTGCCAGTAGTATAGGGGGGAGGAACACTGAAGCTTTCTTT. Its protein product is CASSIGGRNTEAFF. The rearrangement joins TRBV19 to TRBJ1-1; D may be TRBD1 (5 bases). V lost 1 base to trimming and J lost 1 base, with 7 bases between them. Germline CDR1 LNHDA, CDR2 SQIVND (reference sequence). This CDR3 has 14 amino acids.

The J gene is TRBJ1-1, the V gene TRBV10-3, with a weak D call TRBD1 (5 bases). This CDR3 contains 14 residues. Looked up from germline, CDR1 is ENHRY and CDR2 is SYGVKD. Trimming shortened V by 4 bases and J by 4 bases, and 13 bases separated the two germline ends. The CDR3 spells CAISAAGGTTEAFF. The CDR3 region has the DNA TGTGCCATCAGTGCAGCCGGGGGGACCACTGAAGCTTTCTTT.

The genes are TRBV25-1 and TRBJ1-3; D perhaps matches TRBD1 (5 bases). This CDR3 has 15 amino acids. Trimming took 6 bases from V and 3 from J, leaving 15 bases between them. Germline V gene sequence: CDR1 MGHDK, CDR2 SYGVNS. The CDR3 sequence is CASSPLGVVGNTIYF. CDR3 coding DNA: TGTGCCAGCAGCCCGCTGGGGGTTGTTGGAAACACCATATATTTT.

This chain links TRBV27 with TRBJ2-2, with 12 bases that match TRBD1. The CDR3 runs to 18 residues. V lost 7 bases and J lost 4; bases outside the gene matches: 13. Germline values: CDR1 MNHEY, CDR2 SMNVEV (reference sequence). The CDR3: CASKAGQGASWRTGELFF. The CDR3, as DNA: TGTGCCAGCAAAGCGGGACAGGGGGCGTCGTGGCGCACCGGGGAGCTGTTTTTT.

The chain is built from TRBV18 and TRBJ1-1; D is unclear. V was shortened by 3 bases and J by 1 base, with 18 bases between the two germline ends. CDR3 length equals 17 residues. CDR1 KGHSH and CDR2 LQKENI come from the germline V gene. Here the CDR3 DNA reads TGTGCCAGCTCACCTTACACGCCAGGAGATAAGAACACTGAAGCTTTCTTT. This codes for CASSPYTPGDKNTEAFF.

V and J are TRBV19 and TRBJ2-5, with D unresolved. There are 13 residues in the CDR3. The germline V gene encodes CDR1 LNHDA and CDR2 SQIVND (reference sequence). V lost 3 bases and J lost 4, with 9 bases in between. The CDR3 coding sequence is TGTGCCAGTAGTATGAGTTTAGGAGAGACCCAGTACTTC. Its translation is CASSMSLGETQYF.

This chain joins TRBV4-2 and TRBJ2-1; 10 bases match TRBD1. CDR3 size: 16 residues. CDR1 is LGHNA and CDR2 is YNFKEQ in the germline V gene. The trim removed 4 bases at V and 7 bases at J, leaving 10 bases unmatched. CDR3 sequence reads: CASSRNPGQGINEQFF. The CDR3 DNA follows: TGTGCCAGCAGCCGGAACCCGGGACAGGGGATAAATGAGCAGTTCTTC.

The chain has TRBV5-1 and TRBJ2-7; D remains unclear. Germline V gene sequence: CDR1 SGHRS, CDR2 YFSETQ. V dropped 6 bases and J dropped 0 bases, with 4 bases sitting between them. The CDR3 is 11 residues long. Written as DNA, the CDR3 is TGCGCCAGCAAGGGCTCCTACGAGCAGTACTTC. Translation: CASKGSYEQYF.

This sequence joins TRBV5-1 and TRBJ2-1; 7 nucleotides align to TRBD1. V shed 4 bases, J shed 7 bases, and the junction held 8 bases outside the gene matches. The CDR3 totals 14 residues. From germline, CDR1 is SGHRS and CDR2 YFSETQ. The CDR3 nucleotides are TGCGCCAGCAGCACTGACAGGGTTTGGAATGAGCAGTTCTTC. Translating gives CASSTDRVWNEQFF.

The chain employs TRBV7-9 and TRBJ2-7, with 7 bases fitting TRBD1. The CDR3 has 15 residues. V gave up 5 bases and J gave up 3 bases; unmatched junction bases: 10. Germline lookup yields CDR1 SEHNR and CDR2 FQNEAQ (reference sequence). The CDR3 loop is CASSPDRAVYYEQYF. The CDR3 DNA reads TGTGCCAGCAGCCCCGACAGGGCTGTTTACTACGAGCAGTACTTC.

The chain has TRBV6-1 and TRBJ1-5; D is unresolved. This CDR3 has 13 amino acids. Trimming pared 1 base from V and 9 bases from J, leaving 10 bases between. CDR1 is MNHNS, CDR2 SASEGT, per germline. CDR3: CASSEDGRRPQHF. Here the CDR3 DNA reads TGTGCCAGCAGTGAAGATGGCCGGCGGCCCCAGCATTTT.

The J gene is TRBJ1-3, the V gene TRBV5-6, with a weak D call TRBD1 (6 bases). CDR3 length: 15 amino acids. Between the trimmed V and J ends, which lost 1 base and 9 bases, there was a span of 17 bases. CDR1 SGHDT and CDR2 YYEEEE come from the germline V gene. Written as DNA, the CDR3 is TGTGCCAGCAGCTTGTGGGGCGGACAGCAGGGCACCATATATTTT. The encoded protein is CASSLWGGQQGTIYF.

The chain employs TRBV5-1 and TRBJ1-2; a possible D gene is TRBD1 (5 bases). The CDR3 is 14 residues long. Germline values: CDR1 SGHRS, CDR2 YFSETQ. Trimming pared 7 bases from V and 4 bases from J, leaving 17 bases between. CDR3 region: CASGVEGRAYGYTF. The CDR3 coding sequence is TGCGCCAGCGGGGTTGAGGGGCGTGCCTATGGCTACACCTTC.

This chain joins TRBV6-5 and TRBJ2-7; 7 bases agree with TRBD1. Germline CDR1 reads MNHEY; CDR2 reads SVGAGI. The CDR3 runs 11 residues. Germline trimming cut 8 bases from V and 7 bases from J; bases unmatched to any gene: 5. The CDR3 DNA follows: TGTGCCAGCTCTAGGGGGCTTGAGCAGTACTTC. It encodes CASSRGLEQYF.

In this sample, this clone turned up once. This chain uses TRBV6-5 with TRBJ1-3; D is undetermined. Germline-derived CDR1 and CDR2 are MNHEY and SVGAGI. Trimming left V 2 bases short and J 3 bases short, with 14 bases between. This CDR3 comprises 16 residues. CDR3 coding DNA: TGTGCCAGCAGTTACAACAGTCGGTCGGGTGGAAACACCATATATTTT. This codes for CASSYNSRSGGNTIYF.